The 17 T cell receptor beta chains listed next were all sequenced from one sample in a study of shared clonotypes between healthy human individuals (dated by TCRdb to 2018 to 2020). Preparation of the library involved the immunoSEQ multiplex PCR assay. Not all clones reach the TCRdb copy of this immuneACCESS table, which keeps in-frame sequences only. Checked studies attribute under half of the gap to unresolved V genes and leave the rest unexplained. The sample table shows approximately 620,000 clones, and approximately 97% are seen once. Roughly 0.05% of the sample comes from the top ten. The sequencing input was naive CD4+ T cells sorted from blood. The sample's cell subset or site, from its label and the paper: CD45RA+ positively selected. Receptors originate from a woman between 25 and 40 years old in good health.

This chain uses TRBV19 with TRBJ1-1; D ambiguous. V lost 7 bases to trimming and J lost 6 bases, with 30 bases between them. CDR3 size: 18 residues. Looked up from germline, CDR1 is LNHDA and CDR2 is SQIVND (reference sequence). This CDR3 reads CASTRHHGGGFDYAEAFF. The CDR3 nucleotides read TGTGCCAGTACCCGTCATCACGGCGGCGGTTTTGACTATGCTGAAGCTTTCTTT.

The chain employs TRBV19 and TRBJ2-5; the D is unclear. V lost 3 bases to trimming and J lost 2 bases, with 10 bases between them. The CDR3 has 14 residues. Germline CDR1 reads LNHDA; CDR2 reads SQIVND (reference sequence). The CDR3 region has the DNA TGTGCCAGTAGTATCATGGGCGGACAAGAGACCCAGTACTTC. Translating gives CASSIMGGQETQYF.

This clone was seen once. The chain uses TRBV11-2 and TRBJ2-7; D is perhaps TRBD2 (5 bases). The CDR3 runs 16 residues. Germline V gene sequence: CDR1 SGHAT, CDR2 FQNNGV. V gave up 2 bases and J gave up 2 bases, with 16 bases separating them. The CDR3 is CASSLIPASLTYEQYF. Here the CDR3 DNA reads TGTGCCAGCAGCTTAATTCCGGCTAGCTTAACCTACGAGCAGTACTTC.

This rearrangement joins TRBV5-8 to TRBJ2-5, with TRBD1 as a possible D gene (6 bases). Germline V CDR1 and CDR2: SGHTS, YDEGEE. The CDR3 extends over 14 amino acids. The V end lost 6 bases, the J end lost 5 bases, and 17 bases lay between the germline ends. As DNA, the CDR3 is TGTGCCAGCACTACGGGCAGGGGTTACGAGACCCAGTACTTC. Protein: CASTTGRGYETQYF.

The rearrangement links TRBV19 to TRBJ1-1; a possible D gene is TRBD1 (6 bases). Germline CDR1 is LNHDA and CDR2 is SQIVND (reference sequence). The CDR3 totals 13 residues. Trimming stripped 6 bases from V and 2 bases from J, with 10 bases between. In DNA form, the CDR3 reads TGTGCCAGTAGCCGACAGGTCAACACTGAAGCTTTCTTT. It specifies CASSRQVNTEAFF.

The chain uses TRBV27 and TRBJ2-7; unclear D gene. The length of the CDR3 is 16 residues. V gave up 2 bases and J gave up 3 bases, with 17 bases separating them. Germline CDR1 MNHEY, CDR2 SMNVEV (reference sequence). The CDR3 reads CASSLGLGQPRYEQYF. In DNA, the CDR3 is TGTGCCAGCAGTTTAGGGTTGGGTCAGCCCCGCTACGAGCAGTACTTC.

The chain joins TRBV28 to TRBJ2-1, with 11 bases lining up with TRBD2. Germline V gives CDR1 MDHEN, CDR2 SYDVKM. V was pared by 3 bases and J by 7 bases, with 17 bases of the junction left unmatched. The CDR3 is 19 amino acids. The CDR3 loop reads CASSFWTLAGEKGWNEQFF. The CDR3 nucleotides read TGTGCCAGCAGTTTCTGGACACTAGCGGGAGAGAAGGGGTGGAATGAGCAGTTCTTC.

V usage is TRBV19 and J usage is TRBJ2-5; 10 nucleotides match TRBD2. After removal of 3 bases from V and 5 bases from J, the junction contained 9 bases not matched to a gene. This CDR3 contains 16 residues. The germline V gene encodes CDR1 LNHDA and CDR2 SQIVND (reference sequence). The DNA for the CDR3 is TGTGCCAGTAGTATTGAACTAGCGGGGCCCAGGGAGACCCAGTACTTC. Residues: CASSIELAGPRETQYF.

The J gene is TRBJ2-3, the V gene TRBV11-2; a weak D match, TRBD2 (5 bases). Trimming cost V 3 bases and J 5 bases, with 15 bases left between them. The CDR3 totals 15 residues. Germline V lookup: CDR1 SGHAT, CDR2 FQNNGV. The CDR3 region has the DNA TGTGCCAGCAGCTTGAGTCCTTTGAGGGAAGATACGCAGTATTTT. This encodes CASSLSPLREDTQYF. Combining the CDR3 with reference TRBV11-2 and TRBJ2-3 gives the whole variable domain EAGVAQSPRYKIIEKRQSVAFWCNPISGHATLYWYQQILGQGPKLLIQFQNNGVVDDSQLPKDRFSAERLKGVDSTLKIQPAKLEDSAVYLCASSLSPLREDTQYFGPGTRLTVL.

The chain joins TRBV9 to TRBJ2-7; D ambiguous. This CDR3 has 15 residues. Germline CDR1 SGDLS, CDR2 YYNGEE. Trimming removed 0 bases at V and 1 base at J, with 11 bases between. The CDR3 DNA sequence: TGTGCCAGCAGCGTAGGATTTCCGGCTTCCTACGAGCAGTACTTC. Its translation: CASSVGFPASYEQYF.

The chain links TRBV2 to TRBJ2-5; possible D gene TRBD1, 6 bases. Trimming took off 3 bases at V and 4 bases at J, with 9 bases between the two ends. CDR1 SNHLY and CDR2 FYNNEI come from the germline V gene. This CDR3 region has 13 residues. The CDR3 loop is CASSDQGLETQYF. The CDR3 DNA follows: TGTGCCAGCAGTGATCAGGGGTTAGAGACCCAGTACTTC. Full variable domain (outside the CDR3, taken from reference TRBV2 and TRBJ2-5): EPEVTQTPSHQVTQMGQEVILRCVPISNHLYFYWYRQILGQKVEFLVSFYNNEISEKSEIFDDQFSVERPDGSNFTLKIRSTKLEDSAMYFCASSDQGLETQYFGPGTRLLVL.

The chain carries TRBV25-1 and TRBJ1-4; weak D call: TRBD1 (5 bases). The CDR3 consists of 16 residues. From germline, CDR1 is MGHDK and CDR2 SYGVNS. Trimming removed 5 bases at V and 6 bases at J, with 19 bases between. The DNA for the CDR3 is TGTGCCAGCAGTAGCGGTCGAGGGGACTACGATGAAAAACTGTTTTTT. Translated: CASSSGRGDYDEKLFF.

The rearrangement links TRBV7-2 to TRBJ1-1, with a possible D match to TRBD1 (6 bases). The CDR3 totals 15 residues. Germline lookup yields CDR1 SGHTA and CDR2 FQGNSA. Deletions cut 6 bases from V and 4 bases from J, with 18 bases between. CDR3 nucleotides: TGTGCCAGCAGACCGAGCCAGGGGACCTTCACTGAAGCTTTCTTT. It yields the protein CASRPSQGTFTEAFF.

Of note for this clone: The junction does not match germline at one end; this may be a read error. V usage is TRBV28 and J usage is TRBJ1-2; 7 positions match TRBD1. Germline values: CDR1 MDHEN, CDR2 SYDVKM. The CDR3 has 13 residues. In DNA, the CDR3 is TGTGCCAGCAGCCCCCCGCCCGGGACAGAGATACTCTTC. This sequence encodes CASSPPPGTEILF.

J is TRBJ2-3 and V is TRBV5-1; D is undetermined. V shed 0 bases and J shed 6 bases, with 8 bases lying between them. Germline V gene sequence: CDR1 SGHRS, CDR2 YFSETQ. This CDR3 has 13 residues. The CDR3 DNA sequence: TGCGCCAGCAGCTTGGTCGTGGTGGATACGCAGTATTTT. This encodes CASSLVVVDTQYF.

The genes are TRBV27 and TRBJ2-2; possible D gene TRBD2, 6 bases. The CDR3 is 14 residues long. In germline, CDR1 is MNHEY, CDR2 SMNVEV (reference sequence). V lost 3 bases and J 1 base, leaving 6 bases between the germline ends. CDR3 nucleotides: TGTGCCAGCAGTTTCGGGAGGAACACCGGGGAGCTGTTTTTT. This sequence encodes CASSFGRNTGELFF.

This chain links TRBV19 with TRBJ2-1; D uncertain. Germline CDR1 is LNHDA and CDR2 is SQIVND (reference sequence). The CDR3 covers 14 residues. Trimming left V 5 bases short and J 5 bases short, with 13 bases between. CDR3 coding DNA: TGTGCCAGTAGTCTTTCTGGATTAAACAATGAGCAGTTCTTC. This gives the protein CASSLSGLNNEQFF.